One and the same sample provided the 3 T cell receptor beta chains below, sequenced in a study of blood T cell repertoires in COVID-19. Method: immunoSEQ multiplex PCR; TCRdb's copy keeps in-frame clones and lacks some. This sample carries over 150,000 clones, roughly 72% of them seen once, and the ten largest clones take less than 4.5%. Sequencing input: peripheral blood. These receptors came from an elderly woman with acute or convalescent COVID-19.

This clone has more than one count but fewer than ten. The chain has TRBV5-1 and TRBJ2-5, with 11 positions matching TRBD2. CDR3 length: 18 amino acids. The trim removed 4 bases at V and 2 bases at J, leaving 13 bases unmatched. The V gene's germline CDR1 is SGHRS and CDR2 YFSETQ. CDR3 protein: CASSPRTGLAGTQETQYF. For the CDR3, the DNA is TGCGCCAGCAGCCCCCGGACAGGACTAGCGGGTACTCAAGAGACCCAGTACTTC.

The rearrangement joins TRBV3-1 (or the pseudogene TRBV3-2) to TRBJ1-5; tentatively, D is TRBD1 (6 bases). Germline V gene data show CDR1 as LGHDT and CDR2 as YNNKEL (reference sequence). V dropped 4 bases and J dropped 10 bases, with 14 bases sitting between them. CDR3 length: 13 amino acids. Here the CDR3 DNA reads TGTGCCAGCAGCCGAGCTGACAGGTCCCCCCAGCATTTT. This translates into CASSRADRSPQHF.

The genes are TRBV7-3 and TRBJ2-2, with D hard to call. The CDR3 covers 14 residues. V was clipped by 2 bases and J by 5 bases, with 9 bases between them. CDR1 and CDR2 (germline): SGHTA, FQGTGA. In DNA, the CDR3 is TGTGCCAGCAGCTTAGTGGCAGAAACCGGGGAGCTGTTTTTT. Translation gives CASSLVAETGELFF. Drawing the rest from reference TRBV7-3 and TRBJ2-2, the complete variable domain is GAGVSQTPSNKVTEKGKYVELRCDPISGHTALYWYRQSLGQGPEFLIYFQGTGAADDSGLPNDRFFAVRPEGSVSTLKIQRTERGDSAVYLCASSLVAETGELFFGEGSRLTVL.